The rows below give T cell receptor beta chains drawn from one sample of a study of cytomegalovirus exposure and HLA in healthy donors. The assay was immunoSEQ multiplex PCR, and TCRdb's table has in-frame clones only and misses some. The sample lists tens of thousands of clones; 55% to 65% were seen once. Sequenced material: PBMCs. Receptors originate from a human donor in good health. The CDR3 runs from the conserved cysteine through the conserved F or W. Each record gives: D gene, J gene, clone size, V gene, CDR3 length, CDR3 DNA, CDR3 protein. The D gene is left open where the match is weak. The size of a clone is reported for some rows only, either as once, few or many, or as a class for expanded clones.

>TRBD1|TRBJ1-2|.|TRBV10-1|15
TGCGCCAGCAGTAGATACAGGGGGCCTCCCTATGGCTACACCTTC
CASSRYRGPPYGYTF
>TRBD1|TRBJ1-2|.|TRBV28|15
TGTGCCAGCAGTCCTCCGGGACAGATTAACTATGGCTACACCTTC
CASSPPGQINYGYTF
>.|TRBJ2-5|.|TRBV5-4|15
TGTGCCAGCAGCTCACACAGGGCTGGGGAAGAGACCCAGTACTTC
CASSSHRAGEETQYF
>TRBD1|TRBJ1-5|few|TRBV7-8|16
TGTGCCAGCAGCTTAAATACAGGGGGATCGGGTCAGCCCCAGCATTTT
CASSLNTGGSGQPQHF
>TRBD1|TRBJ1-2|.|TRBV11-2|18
TGTGCCAGCAGCCCATGGGTGACAGGGGATTCGTCTGCGATTGGCTACACCTTC
CASSPWVTGDSSAIGYTF
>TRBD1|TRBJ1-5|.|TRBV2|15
TGTGCCAGCGGCGGCGGCAGGGGGCCCAATCAGCCCCAGCATTTT
CASGGGRGPNQPQHF
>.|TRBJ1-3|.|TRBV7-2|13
TGTGCCAGCAGATTGCAGGGGGGAAACACCATATATTTT
CASRLQGGNTIYF
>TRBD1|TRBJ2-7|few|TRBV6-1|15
TGTGCCAGCAGTGAAAGGGACAGGGGCTTCTACGAGCAGTACTTC
CASSERDRGFYEQYF
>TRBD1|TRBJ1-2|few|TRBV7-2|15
TGTGCCAGCAGCTGGGGGACAGGGGGCAGCTATGGCTACACCTTC
CASSWGTGGSYGYTF
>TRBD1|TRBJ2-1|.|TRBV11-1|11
TGTGCCAGCAGTGGGGACAGGGCCTCGGTCTTC
CASSGDRASVF
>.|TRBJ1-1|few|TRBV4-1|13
TGCGCCAGCAGCCAAGGAGGGAACACTGAAGCTTTCTTT
CASSQGGNTEAFF
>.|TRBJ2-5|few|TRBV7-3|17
TGTGCCAGCAGCCCACAGGGGGGGGGCATTCTTCTTGAGACCCAGTACTTC
CASSPQGGGILLETQYF
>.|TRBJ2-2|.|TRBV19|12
TGTGCCAGTAGTACAGGCACCGGGGAGCTGTTTTTT
CASSTGTGELFF
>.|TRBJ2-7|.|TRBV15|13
TGTGCCACCAGCCGGGACAAGACGTACGAGCAGTACTTC
CATSRDKTYEQYF
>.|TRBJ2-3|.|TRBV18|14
TGTGCCAGCTCACCGCTGGGAGGCGCAGATACGCAGTATTTT
CASSPLGGADTQYF
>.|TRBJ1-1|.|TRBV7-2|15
TGTGCCAGCAGCTTATTTGCAGGGCGGGGCACTGAAGCTTTCTTT
CASSLFAGRGTEAFF
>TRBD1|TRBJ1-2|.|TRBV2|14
TGTGCCAGCAGAGAGGACAGGGATGGATATGGCTACACCTTC
CASREDRDGYGYTF
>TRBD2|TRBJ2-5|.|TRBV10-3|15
TGTGCCACCGGACTGACTAGCGGAGGCCAAGAGACCCAGTACTTC
CATGLTSGGQETQYF
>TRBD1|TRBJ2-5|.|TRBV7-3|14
TGTGCCAGCAGCCAGGGGGTCGAAGGAGAGACCCAGTACTTC
CASSQGVEGETQYF
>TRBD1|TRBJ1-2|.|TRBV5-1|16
TGCGCCAGCAGCTTGGAACGGCAGGGGGGTCGCGGCGGCTACACCTTC
CASSLERQGGRGGYTF
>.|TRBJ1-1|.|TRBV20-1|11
TGCAGTGCTGAGGGGGACCAAACCGCTTTCTTT
CSAEGDQTAFF
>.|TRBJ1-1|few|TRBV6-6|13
TGTGCCGGTCGGGAGCTTATGAACACTGAAGCTTTCTTT
CAGRELMNTEAFF
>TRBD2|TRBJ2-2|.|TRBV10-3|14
TGTGCCATCGGCGGGACTAGTGGGACCGGGGAGCTGTTTTTT
CAIGGTSGTGELFF
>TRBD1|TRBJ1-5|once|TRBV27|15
TGTGCCAGCAGCCGGACAGGGAGGGGATTCGGGCCCCAGCATTTT
CASSRTGRGFGPQHF
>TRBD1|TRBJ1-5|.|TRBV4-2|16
TGTGCCAGCAGCCAGAGGACAGGGGGCCCCTATCAGCCCCAGCATTTT
CASSQRTGGPYQPQHF
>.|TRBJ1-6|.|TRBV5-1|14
TGCGCCAGCAGCTCCGGGACATATAATTCATCCCTCCACTTT
CASSSGTYNSSLHF
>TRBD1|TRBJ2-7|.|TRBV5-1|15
TGCGCCAGTCGTTCTCCGGGACAGGGCTCATACGAGCAGTACTTC
CASRSPGQGSYEQYF
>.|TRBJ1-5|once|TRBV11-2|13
TGTGCCAGCAGCGTAGACATGAATCAGCCCCAGCATTTT
CASSVDMNQPQHF
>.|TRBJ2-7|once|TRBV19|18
TGTGCCAGTAGTCCTTTCCCGGGACTCGTTTTGGGAAGATACGAGCAGTACTTC
CASSPFPGLVLGRYEQYF
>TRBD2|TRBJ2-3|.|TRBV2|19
TGTGCCAGCAGTGACCCTGGACTAGCGGGGGGGACTAGCACAGATACGCAGTATTTT
CASSDPGLAGGTSTDTQYF
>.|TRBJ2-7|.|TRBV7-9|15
TGTGCCAGCAGCTTAGAAGGGAGGAGCTCCTACGAGCAGTACTTC
CASSLEGRSSYEQYF
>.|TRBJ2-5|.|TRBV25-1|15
TGTGCCAGCAGTGAACACCGAGGCAAGGGAGGGACCCAGTACTTC
CASSEHRGKGGTQYF
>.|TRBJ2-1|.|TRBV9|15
TGTGCCAGCAGCGGAGCCACCGGGGTTCGATATGAGCAGTTCTTC
CASSGATGVRYEQFF
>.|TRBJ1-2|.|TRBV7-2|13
TGTGCCAGCAGCTTACGTCCTAACTATGGCTACACCTTC
CASSLRPNYGYTF
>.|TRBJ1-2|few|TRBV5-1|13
TGCGCCAGCAGCTTTACAGGGTTTGGGGGCTACACCTTC
CASSFTGFGGYTF
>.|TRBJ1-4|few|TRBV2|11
TGTGCCAGCAGTGAACCAGAAAAACTGTTTTTT
CASSEPEKLFF
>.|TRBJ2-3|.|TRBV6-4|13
TGTGCCAGCAGTAAGCGGGTGTCAGATACGCAGTATTTT
CASSKRVSDTQYF
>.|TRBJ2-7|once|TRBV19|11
TGTGCCAGTCGAGGTAACTACGAGCAGTACTTC
CASRGNYEQYF
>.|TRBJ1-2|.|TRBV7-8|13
TGTGCCAGCAGCTTAGATGGCTCCTATGGCTACACCTTC
CASSLDGSYGYTF
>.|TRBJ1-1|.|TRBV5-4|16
TGTGCCAGCAGCTTCCGACGGGGGGAAGGGGACACTGAAGCTTTCTTT
CASSFRRGEGDTEAFF
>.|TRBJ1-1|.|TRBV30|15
TGTGCCTGGGCTTTTAGGGGCAGAATGAACACTGAAGCTTTCTTT
CAWAFRGRMNTEAFF
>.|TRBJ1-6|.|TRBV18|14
TGTGCCAGCTCACCCCAGGGGTGGAATTCACCCCTCCACTTT
CASSPQGWNSPLHF